A selection of T cell receptor beta chains follows, all from one sample in a study of T cells in Graves' hyperthyroidism and ophthalmopathy. TCRdb used MiXCR to reprocess the multiplex PCR reads, holding one entry per CDR3 protein. The sample carries around 760,000 distinct CDR3 sequences, roughly 32% recorded once. The source material was blood. These receptors originate from a woman aged 40 to 55 with Graves' hyperthyroidism. CDR3s leave out the opening cysteine and the closing phenylalanine or tryptophan. A D gene is named only where the DNA matches it firmly.

v_call	j_call	cdr3_length	d_call	cdr3_aa
TRBV29-1	TRBJ1-2	11	TRBD1	SVVGTANYGYT
TRBV5-5	TRBJ1-6	14	.	ASSSSWTAYNSPLH
TRBV9	TRBJ1-2	14	.	ASSVGLLAGNYGYT
TRBV6-5	TRBJ1-6	14	TRBD1	ASSYAGQGADSPLH
TRBV2	TRBJ1-5	14	TRBD1	ASYSQGTGGNQPQH
TRBV6-5	TRBJ1-1	13	.	ASSYSPSGNTEAF
TRBV5-1	TRBJ1-6	14	TRBD1	ASSLVGTGLNSPLH
TRBV10-3	TRBJ2-6	13	TRBD1	AILGQHAGANVLT
TRBV7-9	TRBJ1-4	13	.	ASSSPTYWEEKLF
TRBV20-1	TRBJ2-7	15	.	SAAGQGQTSGHYEQY
TRBV19	TRBJ2-7	12	.	ASSIVPDSYEQY
TRBV10-2	TRBJ1-2	13	TRBD1	ASSERDREASGYT
TRBV2	TRBJ2-2	13	TRBD2	ASTTSGTNTGELF
TRBV24-1	TRBJ2-1	15	TRBD2	ATSDYPTSGRYNEQF
TRBV24-1	TRBJ1-2	14	TRBD1	ATSGIPGQGAGGYT
TRBV10-3	TRBJ2-5	13	TRBD2	AISAAGGNEETQY
TRBV10-3	TRBJ1-6	13	.	AIREQGLGNSPLH
TRBV4-3	TRBJ2-5	15	TRBD2	ASSQDPASGGRETQY
TRBV29-1	TRBJ2-5	9	.	SVDRPETQY
TRBV12-3/TRBV12-4	TRBJ2-5	12	.	ATAREGVQETQY
TRBV7-8	TRBJ2-2	13	.	ASSLQLGHTGELF
TRBV2	TRBJ1-5	12	TRBD1	ASRTGRGNQPQH